A selection of T cell receptor beta chains follows, all from one sample in a study of T cell repertoires in cytomegalovirus infection. What these receptors recognize is not known. TCRdb fed the reads into MiXCR, producing one record per CDR3 protein. The sample has fewer than 85,000 distinct CDR3 sequences; around half are singletons. Sequencing was performed on CD8+ T cells from cultured PBMCs, taken from culture after CMV antigen stimulation. The origin of the receptors is a human donor in good health (CMV status not recorded). Some clones in this sample may be carry-over from other donors' samples. Each CDR3 is given with its conserved first and last residue. D genes are given only for firm matches. Only some rows state a clone size, as once, few, many or a class for expanded clones.

abundance | j_gene | v_gene | len | d_gene | CDR3aa | CDR3nt
NA | TRBJ2-7 | TRBV6-2/TRBV6-3 | 14 | TRBD1 | CASSYSGTAYEQYF | TGTGCCAGCAGTTACTCCGGGACAGCCTACGAGCAGTACTTC
NA | TRBJ1-3 | TRBV7-2 | 15 | NA | CASSLIPQGTNTIYF | TGTGCCAGCAGCTTAATCCCTCAGGGGACAAACACCATATATTTT
few | TRBJ1-1 | TRBV19 | 14 | TRBD1 | CASGPGQANTEAFF | TGTGCCAGTGGACCTGGACAGGCGAACACTGAAGCTTTCTTT
NA | TRBJ1-3 | TRBV7-9 | 14 | NA | CASRGDPSGNTIYF | TGTGCCAGCAGAGGGGATCCCTCTGGAAACACCATATATTTT
NA | TRBJ2-1 | TRBV6-6 | 15 | NA | CASNRLRSSYNEQFF | TGTGCCAGCAATAGACTCCGTAGCTCCTACAATGAGCAGTTCTTC
NA | TRBJ2-7 | TRBV27 | 15 | TRBD1 | CASSVGQASSYEQYF | TGTGCCAGCAGTGTCGGACAGGCGAGCTCCTACGAGCAGTACTTC
NA | TRBJ2-7 | TRBV5-6 | 13 | TRBD1 | CASSSDRVWEQYF | TGTGCCAGCAGCTCGGACAGGGTGTGGGAGCAGTACTTC
NA | TRBJ1-3 | TRBV12-3/TRBV12-4 | 13 | TRBD1 | CASNRGGGNTIYF | TGTGCCAGCAACAGGGGAGGAGGAAACACCATATATTTT
NA | TRBJ1-1 | TRBV11-2 | 16 | NA | CASSLILVVTGIEAFF | TGTGCCAGCAGCTTAATCTTAGTCGTGACGGGGATTGAAGCTTTCTTT
NA | TRBJ1-4 | TRBV5-6 | 16 | TRBD1 | CASSLAPDRVEEKLFF | TGTGCCAGCAGCTTGGCGCCCGACAGGGTAGAAGAAAAACTGTTTTTT
NA | TRBJ1-6 | TRBV3-1 | 14 | TRBD1 | CASSPGQGISPLHF | TGTGCCAGCAGCCCGGGACAGGGGATTTCACCCCTCCACTTT
NA | TRBJ2-1 | TRBV3-1 | 15 | NA | CASSPPNSPYNEQFF | TGTGCCAGCAGCCCCCCGAATAGTCCCTACAATGAGCAGTTCTTC
NA | TRBJ2-1 | TRBV5-5 | 15 | TRBD2 | CASSTSGPARNEQFF | TGTGCCAGCAGCACTAGCGGACCTGCCCGCAATGAGCAGTTCTTC
NA | TRBJ2-7 | TRBV5-1 | 13 | NA | CASRVTSSYEQYF | TGCGCCAGCAGGGTGACATCATCCTACGAGCAGTACTTC
NA | TRBJ2-1 | TRBV7-8 | 15 | NA | CASSFRSDHGNEQFF | TGTGCCAGCAGCTTTAGGAGCGACCATGGGAATGAGCAGTTCTTC
few | TRBJ1-1 | TRBV6-5 | 16 | NA | CASSYLSGLPGTEAFF | TGTGCCAGCAGTTACCTCTCCGGTCTCCCGGGGACTGAAGCTTTCTTT
few | TRBJ1-2 | TRBV12-3/TRBV12-4 | 18 | TRBD1 | CASSLPWTGGEPNYGYTF | TGTGCCAGCAGTTTACCCTGGACAGGGGGCGAACCTAACTATGGCTACACCTTC
NA | TRBJ2-7 | TRBV6-1 | 17 | TRBD2 | CASSSGWLAGSSYEQYF | TGTGCCAGCAGTTCAGGGTGGCTAGCGGGATCCTCCTACGAGCAGTACTTC
NA | TRBJ1-1 | TRBV10-2 | 13 | NA | CASSDGRGTEAFF | TGCGCCAGCAGTGACGGGAGGGGCACTGAAGCTTTCTTT
few | TRBJ1-2 | TRBV7-2 | 14 | NA | CASSRNEVKYGYTF | TGTGCCAGCAGCCGCAACGAGGTTAAATATGGCTACACCTTC
NA | TRBJ1-1 | TRBV6-1 | 14 | NA | CASSLEGLNTEAFF | TGTGCCAGCAGTTTAGAGGGCCTGAACACTGAAGCTTTCTTT
NA | TRBJ1-1 | TRBV12-5 | 11 | NA | CASGSGDEAFF | TGTGCTAGTGGTTCTGGGGATGAAGCTTTCTTT
NA | TRBJ2-5 | TRBV6-6 | 17 | TRBD2 | CASSYGRLAGVEETQYF | TGTGCCAGCAGTTACGGGAGACTAGCGGGAGTAGAAGAGACCCAGTACTTC
NA | TRBJ1-1 | TRBV12-3/TRBV12-4 | 16 | NA | CASSFGTGWENTEAFF | TGTGCCAGCAGTTTCGGAACAGGGTGGGAGAACACTGAAGCTTTCTTT
NA | TRBJ2-1 | TRBV2 | 10 | NA | CASGGGEQFF | TGTGCCAGCGGGGGGGGCGAGCAGTTCTTC
NA | TRBJ2-1 | TRBV6-6 | 14 | TRBD2 | CASSDRGVYNEQFF | TGTGCCAGCAGTGACCGGGGGGTCTACAATGAGCAGTTCTTC
NA | TRBJ2-1 | TRBV15 | 11 | NA | CATSTEPEQFF | TGTGCCACCAGCACAGAGCCTGAGCAGTTCTTC
NA | TRBJ2-1 | TRBV12-3/TRBV12-4 | 17 | NA | CASSLATIRVSYNEQFF | TGTGCCAGCAGTTTAGCTACTATCAGGGTCTCCTACAATGAGCAGTTCTTC
NA | TRBJ2-7 | TRBV10-2 | 12 | NA | CASGGPLYEQYF | TGCGCCAGCGGGGGCCCGCTCTACGAGCAGTACTTC
NA | TRBJ2-7 | TRBV10-3 | 16 | NA | CAISESKAGLIHEQYF | TGTGCCATCAGTGAGTCGAAGGCGGGACTCATCCACGAGCAGTACTTC
NA | TRBJ1-2 | TRBV7-6 | 10 | NA | CAWVSYGYTF | TGTGCCTGGGTCTCCTATGGCTACACCTTC
NA | TRBJ1-2 | TRBV12-3/TRBV12-4 | 13 | NA | CASSSSLGWGYTF | TGTGCCAGCAGCAGTTCGTTAGGGTGGGGCTACACCTTC
NA | TRBJ2-3 | TRBV4-1 | 16 | TRBD1 | CASSQVPDRATDTQYF | TGCGCCAGCAGCCAAGTCCCGGACAGGGCTACAGATACGCAGTATTTT
many | TRBJ2-3 | TRBV13 | 13 | NA | CASSRSPTDTQYF | TGTGCCAGCAGTCGGTCCCCCACAGATACGCAGTATTTT
NA | TRBJ1-1 | TRBV14 | 14 | NA | CASSQDPPGLWPFF | TGTGCCAGCAGCCAAGATCCCCCAGGTCTCTGGCCTTTCTTT
once | TRBJ1-1 | TRBV7-6 | 14 | TRBD1 | CASKLPDRGTEAFF | TGTGCCAGCAAATTACCGGACAGGGGCACTGAAGCTTTCTTT
NA | TRBJ2-2 | TRBV29-1 | 14 | NA | CSVEKVRGTGELFF | TGCAGCGTTGAGAAAGTTAGGGGCACCGGGGAGCTGTTTTTT
NA | TRBJ2-5 | TRBV7-3 | 14 | NA | CASSYLGARETQYF | TGTGCCAGCAGCTACCTGGGGGCCAGGGAGACCCAGTACTTC
few | TRBJ2-5 | TRBV11-1 | 16 | NA | CASSQEVSGNQETQYF | TGTGCCAGCAGCCAGGAAGTATCAGGGAACCAAGAGACCCAGTACTTC
once | TRBJ2-7 | TRBV27 | 15 | TRBD2 | CASSASGTSSYEQYF | TGTGCCAGCAGTGCTAGCGGGACGAGCTCCTACGAGCAGTACTTC
NA | TRBJ1-1 | TRBV27 | 13 | NA | CASSLTGNTEAFF | TGCGCCAGCAGCCTTACAGGGAACACTGAAGCTTTCTTT
NA | TRBJ2-5 | TRBV7-8 | 17 | TRBD1 | CASSPGGGQGLQETQYF | TGTGCCAGCAGCCCGGGGGGGGGACAGGGGCTTCAAGAGACCCAGTACTTC
NA | TRBJ2-7 | TRBV5-1 | 15 | NA | CASSFKGVSSYEQYF | TGCGCCAGCAGCTTCAAAGGGGTATCCTCCTACGAGCAGTACTTC
NA | TRBJ2-1 | TRBV11-2 | 13 | NA | CASRSLEGNEQFF | TGTGCCAGCAGAAGCTTGGAGGGCAATGAGCAGTTCTTC
few | TRBJ1-5 | TRBV7-9 | 14 | NA | CASSLGRDGQPQHF | TGTGCCAGCAGCTTAGGGAGGGACGGGCAGCCCCAGCATTTT
NA | TRBJ1-4 | TRBV6-1 | 13 | NA | CASSDTGNEKLFF | TGTGCCAGCAGTGATACAGGGAACGAAAAACTGTTTTTT
NA | TRBJ1-2 | TRBV7-9 | 11 | NA | CASSPGTAYTF | TGTGCCAGCAGCCCCGGGACGGCCTACACCTTC
few | TRBJ1-2 | TRBV7-2 | 16 | NA | CASSLDRTGLSYGYTF | TGTGCCAGCAGCCTCGATCGGACGGGATTAAGCTATGGCTACACCTTC
NA | TRBJ1-3 | TRBV6-5 | 16 | TRBD1 | CASSSGQGAKGNTIYF | TGTGCCAGCAGTTCCGGACAGGGGGCAAAAGGAAACACCATATATTTT